This TCR beta chain is from a study of shared clonotypes between healthy human individuals. The CDR3 has 16 amino acids. Losses at the gene ends were 2 bases for V and 7 bases for J; bases not matched to a gene: 14. Germline V gives CDR1 MNHEY, CDR2 SMNVEV (reference sequence). Naive CD4+ cells were CD45RA-selected; the remaining cells were memory. Per sorted-subset replicate PCR, input was approximately 0.2 ug DNA, representing about 29,000 T cell genomes. Clones were sequenced by immunoSEQ multiplex PCR, and TCRdb holds only the in-frame ones, with some missing. The table shows some 1.4 million clones, with around 95% occurring only once. Study-level findings and limits: Relative to clonotypes present in all four donors, those not shared had lower generation probabilities. Among several donors, roughly 5.5% of naive CD4 clonotypes were found in common.

A note on this clone: Antigen: not known.

This chain links TRBV27 with TRBJ2-7; 7 bases map to TRBD2. The source material was naive CD4+ T cells sorted from blood. Subset defined: CD45RA+ positively selected. The clonotype comes from a young man in good health. CDR3 in DNA: TGTGCCAGCAGTTTACGGATAGTAGCGGGTCTAGGTGAGCAGTACTTC. This codes for CASSLRIVAGLGEQYF.